A few counts support the clone carrying this T cell receptor (beta chain). Its antigen is as yet unknown. This entry belongs to a study of blood T cells in healthy people across ages. General study results and limits: Age showed a roughly linear inverse relationship with TCR beta diversity per million T cells.

The CDR3 has 14 amino acids. The germline CDR1 and CDR2 sequences are MNHNS and SASEGT. V was clipped by 7 bases and J by 2 bases; unmatched bases: 6. Through a sample-barcoded 5' primer and a J-beta primer mix, a second PCR was run for roughly 7 to 12 cycles. CDR3-containing paired-end reads numbered at least 2.5 million in each sample. In TCRdb, the 5' RACE reads were re-called with MiXCR into one record per CDR3 protein. The repertoire holds under 2 million distinct CDR3 sequences, with around 35% as singletons. This chain links TRBV6-1 with TRBJ1-1; 8 bases are a match to TRBD1. The TCR was taken from a woman aged 25 to 39 in good health. The specimen was blood. CDR3 residues: CASTPTGANTEAFF. The CDR3 DNA reads TGTGCCAGCACCCCGACAGGGGCCAACACTGAAGCTTTCTTT.